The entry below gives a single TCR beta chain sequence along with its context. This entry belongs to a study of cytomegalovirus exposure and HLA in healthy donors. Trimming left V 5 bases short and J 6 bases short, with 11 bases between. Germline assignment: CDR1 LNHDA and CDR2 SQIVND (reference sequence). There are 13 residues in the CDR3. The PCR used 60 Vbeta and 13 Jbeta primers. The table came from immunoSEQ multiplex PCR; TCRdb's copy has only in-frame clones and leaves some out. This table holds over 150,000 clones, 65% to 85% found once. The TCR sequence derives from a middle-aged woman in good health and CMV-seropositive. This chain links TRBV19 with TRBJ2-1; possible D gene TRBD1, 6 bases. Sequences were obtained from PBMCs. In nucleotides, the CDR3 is TGTGCCAGTAGTTTGAACAGGGTCAATGAGCAGTTCTTC. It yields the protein CASSLNRVNEQFF.